This T cell receptor (beta chain) was sequenced for a study of T cell repertoires in cytomegalovirus infection. Study observations and caveats: HLA-C-restricted CMV clonotypes gave the most frequent clonotype in two of eight donors. Individuals carrying CMV plus the relevant HLA were identified by cumulative frequency of public TCR beta families.

Comment on this clonotype: Its antigen is undetermined. A read error may be the cause here, since a much bigger clone is one base away.

TCRdb recomputed calls from the reads with MiXCR, one row per CDR3 protein. The sample lists approximately 500,000 distinct CDR3 sequences, 15% to 20% seen once, with roughly a quarter in the top ten. Trimming took off 0 bases at V and 6 bases at J, with 11 bases between the two ends. The length of the CDR3 is 15 residues. Germline assignment: CDR1 MNHNY and CDR2 SVGAGI (reference sequence). Sequencing used CD8+ T cells from PBMCs. This chain joins TRBV6-6 and TRBJ1-4; D gene uncertain. This clonotype was obtained from a human donor in good health (CMV status not recorded). Some clones in this sample may be carry-over from other donors' samples. CDR3 DNA sequence: TGTGCCAGCAGTTACTCAGCCCTGGAGGATGAAAAACTGTTTTTT. Translating it yields CASSYSALEDEKLFF.